This T cell receptor beta chain was documented in a study of cytomegalovirus exposure and HLA in healthy donors (dated by TCRdb to the late 2010s). Looking at the study overall: According to an earlier analysis of 450 to 650 of the donors, roughly 180 million T cells yielded roughly 100 million unique TCR beta sequences and 250 to 350 Gb of sequence data. An early release that covered roughly 600 HLA-typed donors contained approximately 300 gigabases of sequencing data and around 85 million unique TCR sequences. Of the approximately 400 genotyped donors, 81% were placed in the genetic ancestry cluster associated with self-reported Caucasian donors. The aim of the study was to test whether cataloging public T cell receptors could identify signatures of past pathogen exposure. The study used immunosequencing to profile the T cell repertoires of approximately 630 subjects and linked those repertoires to cytomegalovirus serostatus. Besides the first cohort of more than 650 subjects, a separate validation cohort made up of 120 different subjects was used. High-throughput TCR immunosequencing, statistical association of individual TCRs with disease status, and machine learning were combined to predict cytomegalovirus infection status. To study patterns of TCR occurrence, a later analysis re-analyzed previously published TCR beta repertoires from several hundred donors and added high-resolution HLA genotyping. Rather than drawing on any new phenotypic data, the later analysis identified candidate immune exposures from TCR beta sequences and the way those sequences occurred across donors. An earlier analysis of 587 of the donors applied high-throughput TCR beta sequencing to assess whether each TCR beta V gene segment acted as functional or pseudogenic. Donor age, sex, ethnicity and CMV serostatus were compiled together with the repertoire data. A later genetic analysis took genome-wide SNP genotypes for about 65% of the 666 donors and used that subset as a discovery cohort. Every repertoire in the discovery cohort had been generated on one and the same sequencing platform. HLA typing included class I and class II loci at four-digit resolution. Typing coverage varied by locus: 629-630 donors for A, B, C, DRB1 and DQB1; some 520 for DQA1; some 610 for DPA1; approximately 490 for DPB1. About 5 DR-DQ haplotypes were handled as single units for association and clustering, since linkage in the cohort was strong. Across some 400 genotyped donors of the cohort, an average of about 240,000 unique TCR beta nucleotide sequences per donor were sequenced, and 15% to 20% of those sequences were non-productive. Here is what the overall study found, with its caveats: The 87-base-pair reads could not distinguish some IMGT-functional V segments, including TRBV6-2 and TRBV6-3, so those segments were excluded. Three of the identified cytomegalovirus-associated TCR beta chains were confirmed in vitro to be specific for cytomegalovirus antigens. The classifier was reported to diagnose cytomegalovirus status with high specificity and sensitivity in both the original and validation cohorts. A further reported finding was that TCR beta sequences accurately predicted the HLA-A and HLA-B alleles for most subjects in the first cohort. The study gave a list of around 170 TCR beta chains associated with cytomegalovirus. Most CMV-associated TCR beta chains appeared to be HLA-restricted in a later analysis, and the HLA associations seemed to be driven largely by CMV exposure. Roughly uniform sequencing depth across donors was assumed in presence/absence analyses, although this assumption may not hold. Because counts were too low, roughly 16 rarely observed V segments, including chromosome 9 orphons, were left out of the earlier analysis of about 500 of the donors. An earlier analysis of approximately 540 of the donors showed that most TCR beta V segments appeared in productive rearrangements either about 87% or about 30% of the time, which broadly matched IMGT annotations. Because HLA typing was missing for some donors at each locus, association tests included only the typed subset. The sequencing pipeline was judged likely to have produced a cluster of highly shared sequence variants as a technical artifact. A later analysis reported that several top co-occurrence clusters appeared linked to parvovirus B19, influenza, CMV and Epstein-Barr virus. Compared with the 666-donor mean, donors in an Asian-associated ancestry cluster had fewer N-insertions in productive TCRs, according to a later genetic analysis. A later analysis found that HLA-associated TCR beta chains were more clonally expanded and had lower generation probabilities than equally common non-associated chains. A later analysis found that TCR association rates varied across HLA loci, with DRB1 alleles showing the most associated TCRs and HLA-C alleles the fewest. Most TCR sequences were observed very rarely across donors, whereas some public TCRs were present in many individuals. The cohort was sequenced for TCR beta chains only, and without alpha or paired-chain data the features that could be detected were limited. In a later genetic analysis, a missense DCLRE1C variant was associated with V-gene and J-gene trimming of TCR beta chains, and the association was replicated in an independent cohort. It was suggested by the authors that the approach could potentially be generalized to other disease states and immunological phenotypes. A later analysis associated 15,000 to 20,000 TCR beta sequences with specific HLA alleles at a false discovery rate of 0.05. When HLA alleles, especially DR and DQ, strongly co-occurred, attributing TCR associations to individual alleles was difficult. For the cohort, immune exposure information was limited to CMV serostatus. Linkage disequilibrium might explain the correlated functional status among segregating V segments, but an unknown experimental factor could not be ruled out.

Taken from the germline V gene, the CDR1 and CDR2 loops are MNHEY and SVGAGI. There are 12 amino acids in the CDR3, from cysteine to phenylalanine inclusive. Kept here is only the CDR3 DNA, which spans 36 bases and is read in frame from base 1. V and J are truncated by 6 bases and 5 bases respectively, leaving an intervening sequence of 10 bases. The cohort was made up of about 670 healthy bone marrow donors. At the time of sampling, every cohort member was nominally healthy, though immune exposures that went unrecorded were likely present. The donor was CMV seronegative and belonged to the group of several hundred seronegative cohort members. A peripheral blood sample was provided by each donor, and peripheral blood mononuclear cells were used for TCR beta sequencing. Genomic DNA was extracted from the blood cell samples with the Qiagen DNeasy Blood Extraction Kit. Receptor libraries were prepared by the immunoSEQ multiplex PCR assay. A mixture of 60 forward primers for TCR Vbeta segments and 13 reverse primers for TCR Jbeta segments was used in the multiplex PCR. The CDR3 region of rearranged TCR beta genes was amplified from genomic DNA with a multiplex PCR assay. The Illumina HiSeq System was used to sequence the amplified TCR beta libraries as 87-base-pair reads. The source study handled its data this way. A later analysis tallied 70 million to 100 million unique TCR beta chains across the 700 or so repertoires, and some 10 million of those chains were shared by two or more donors. Raw reads were error-corrected and collapsed into unique sequences with a nearest-neighbor algorithm that merged closely related sequences to remove PCR and sequencing errors. CDR3 sequences were aligned to IMGT reference sequences to assign V, D and J gene segments. Each retained sequence needed at least a six-nucleotide match to both a V gene segment and a J gene segment. Rearrangements were called productive when the CDR3 lacked stop codons and stayed in frame with V and J; all others were non-productive. CDR3 was defined according to IMGT convention as the region running from the second conserved V-encoded cysteine to the conserved J-encoded phenylalanine. Sequences without an unambiguous match to a single V gene segment were excluded from the earlier analysis of 450 to 650 of the donors. In an earlier analysis of a few hundred of the donors, a V segment was called functional when productive rearrangements were above 56.7%, and segregating when the standard deviation between donors exceeded 5%. A statistical classification framework was developed to diagnose cytomegalovirus status using the catalog of TCR beta chain sequences. V and J gene assignment, in a later analysis, came from comparing TCR nucleotide sequences with IMGT/GENE-DB human TR gene sequences. In a later analysis, CDR3 sequences and most-parsimonious VDJ recombination scenarios were assigned using the TCRdist pipeline. In a later analysis, every TCR beta chain was defined by the combination of its CDR3 amino acid sequence and its V-gene family, and reads without a unique V-gene family were dropped. As a way to deal with suspected cross-contamination and a sequencing artifact, a later analysis dropped more than 500 nucleotide sequences that were highly shared and had low generation probability. A later analysis calculated a clonal expansion index for each public chain from normalized within-repertoire ranks of inferred template counts. A later analysis computed generation probabilities with a VDJ recombination model fitted to out-of-frame rearrangements, and checked the results against IGoR. In a later analysis, TCR-TCR, TCR-HLA and TCR-CMV co-occurrence was scored with hypergeometric tests, and a repertoire-size bias correction was applied to TCR pairs. To estimate false discovery rates, a later analysis permuted the HLA or CMV assignments 20 times. A later analysis grouped co-occurring TCRs with DBSCAN, adding TCRdist sequence similarity when clustering within HLA-allele-positive subsets. Co-occurrence clustering excluded repertoires with fewer than 30,000 or more than 120,000 public chains, plus five with anomalous nucleotide sharing. TCRdb retrieved this table from immuneACCESS and kept in-frame rearrangements only. Not all clones are present; in checked studies, unresolved V genes account for under half, and no reason is known for the remainder. The V and J calls and clone size are taken from that table; D and trimming were inferred from the DNA. The sample's table covers tens of thousands of clones. The top ten clones comprise roughly 8% of the sample.

In regard to this clone: Which antigen it targets is not known.

This clonotype originated in a male donor in good health and CMV-seronegative. The sequence joins TRBV6-5 to TRBJ1-2, and the D gene may be TRBD1, 6 bases matching. Sequenced input: PBMCs. In nucleotide form, the sequence is TGTGCCAGCAGCCTCCAGGGGTATGGCTACACCTTC. It translates to CASSLQGYGYTF.